These 19 T cell receptor beta chains originate from one sample sequenced in a study of blood T cell repertoires in COVID-19. Profiling relied on immunoSEQ multiplex PCR, and the TCRdb table lists in-frame clones only, not all of them. Of roughly 97,000 clones in the sample, around four fifths were seen once. Sequencing used peripheral blood. The receptors come from a man aged 60 to 69 with acute or convalescent COVID-19.

The V call is TRBV14, the J call TRBJ2-7; 9 positions agree with TRBD1. The V and J ends lost 4 bases and 2 bases, in that order; junction bases with no gene match: 3. The CDR3 covers 14 residues. CDR1 and CDR2 from the germline V gene are SGHDN and FVKESK. CDR3 sequence: CASSRDRETYEQYF. Written as DNA, the CDR3 is TGTGCCAGCAGCCGGGACAGGGAAACCTACGAGCAGTACTTC.

The chain recombines TRBV11-2 with TRBJ1-2; unclear D gene. From germline, CDR1 is SGHAT and CDR2 FQNNGV. Trimming cost V 5 bases and J 3 bases, with 16 bases left between them. The CDR3 contains 15 residues. For the CDR3, the DNA is TGTGCCAGCAGCCACCACTTGCGGGGAGACTATGGCTACACCTTC. This translates into CASSHHLRGDYGYTF.

The J gene is TRBJ2-5, the V gene TRBV14; a weak D match, TRBD2 (6 bases). This CDR3 is 16 amino acids long. With 3 bases removed from V and 2 bases from J, the gap between germline ends came to 16 bases. Per germline, CDR1 SGHDN and CDR2 FVKESK. This CDR3 reads CASSQGARGIQETQYF. CDR3 nucleotides: TGTGCCAGCAGCCAGGGCGCTCGGGGGATACAAGAGACCCAGTACTTC. The full variable domain, its missing parts supplied by reference TRBV14 and TRBJ2-5, is EAGVTQFPSHSVIEKGQTVTLRCDPISGHDNLYWYRRVMGKEIKFLLHFVKESKQDESGMPNNRFLAERTGGTYSTLKVQPAELEDSGVYFCASSQGARGIQETQYFGPGTRLLVL.

V usage is TRBV28 and J usage is TRBJ2-1; unclear D gene. Trimming pared 5 bases from V and 6 bases from J, leaving 5 bases between. The V gene's germline CDR1 is MDHEN and CDR2 SYDVKM. CDR3 length equals 11 residues. The CDR3 region has the DNA TGTGCCAGCAGTGGAGTCAATGAGCAGTTCTTC. It codes for CASSGVNEQFF.

This rearrangement joins TRBV18 to TRBJ1-1; 8 nucleotides line up with TRBD1. The CDR3 consists of 16 residues. Germline loops: CDR1 KGHSH, CDR2 LQKENI. V lost 2 bases to trimming and J lost 1 base; unmatched junction nucleotides: 6. CDR3 protein: CASSPTQGAGNTEAFF. CDR3 in DNA: TGTGCCAGCTCACCAACGCAGGGGGCCGGGAACACTGAAGCTTTCTTT.

This chain links TRBV5-1 with TRBJ2-3; no reliable D call. This CDR3 comprises 14 residues. CDR1 and CDR2 (germline): SGHRS, YFSETQ. V was shortened by 1 base and J by 2 bases, with 8 bases between the two germline ends. CDR3 sequence reads: CASSLNLVTDTQYF. The CDR3 bases are TGCGCCAGCAGCTTGAACTTAGTCACAGATACGCAGTATTTT.

V usage is TRBV14 and J usage is TRBJ1-2; no definite D call. The CDR3 is made up of 13 amino acids. CDR1 is SGHDN, CDR2 FVKESK, per germline. Trimming shortened V by 4 bases and J by 3 bases, and 9 bases separated the two germline ends. The CDR3 bases are TGTGCCAGCAGCCGCGGGATGCACTATGGCTACACCTTC. Residues: CASSRGMHYGYTF.

The V call is TRBV19, the J call TRBJ2-7; TRBD2 agrees at 7 bases. Germline V CDR1 and CDR2: LNHDA, SQIVND (reference sequence). The length of the CDR3 is 14 residues. Trimming at V came to 3 bases and at J to 7 bases, leaving 9 bases not matched to a gene. CDR3 region: CASSITGTKGEQYF. The CDR3, as DNA: TGTGCCAGTAGTATTACCGGGACTAAAGGGGAGCAGTACTTC.

This sequence joins TRBV11-2 and TRBJ2-5; D is possibly TRBD2 (5 bases). V gave up 1 base and J gave up 1 base, with 7 bases separating them. This CDR3 is 14 amino acids long. Germline CDR1 and CDR2: SGHAT and FQNNGV. Here the CDR3 reads CASSLAGVQETQYF. CDR3 bases: TGTGCCAGCAGCTTAGCCGGGGTCCAAGAGACCCAGTACTTC.

This clone was picked up a small number of times. The V and J genes are TRBV5-6 and TRBJ2-2, with 7 positions matching TRBD1. This CDR3 has 14 residues. Germline CDR1 SGHDT, CDR2 YYEEEE. Trimming removed 0 bases from V and 6 bases from J; junction bases left unmatched: 2. The CDR3 here is CASSLGDRSGELFF. The CDR3 nucleotides read TGTGCCAGCAGCTTGGGGGACAGATCCGGGGAGCTGTTTTTT.

The chain is built from TRBV18 and TRBJ1-5; 7 bases line up with TRBD1. There are 14 residues in the CDR3. Germline CDR1 is KGHSH and CDR2 is LQKENI. The trim removed 4 bases at V and 8 bases at J, leaving 8 bases unmatched. As DNA, the CDR3 is TGTGCCAGCTCACAAACGGGGCAGGGGGAGCCCCAGCATTTT. Amino acid sequence: CASSQTGQGEPQHF.

The chain has TRBV30 and TRBJ1-1; possible D gene TRBD1, 6 bases. CDR3 length: 12 amino acids. Between the trimmed V and J ends, which lost 8 bases and 0 bases, there was a span of 10 bases. The germline CDR1 and CDR2 sequences are GTSNPN and SVGIG (reference sequence). DNA of the CDR3: TGTGCCGGCAACAGGGTGAACACTGAAGCTTTCTTT. Translating gives CAGNRVNTEAFF.

The chain combines TRBV6-4 with TRBJ2-3; TRBD1 might be the D (5 bases). The CDR3 spans 15 residues. The ends were cut back, 8 bases at V and 3 bases at J, with 18 bases in the middle. The germline V gene has CDR1 MRHNA and CDR2 SNTAGT. The CDR3 is CASSNGHRGTDTQYF. The CDR3 DNA sequence: TGTGCCAGCTCGAACGGACATCGTGGGACAGATACGCAGTATTTT.

This chain links TRBV9 with TRBJ2-3; tentatively, D is TRBD1 (6 bases). The length of the CDR3 is 15 residues. Germline V gene sequence: CDR1 SGDLS, CDR2 YYNGEE. Trimming took 0 bases from V and 0 from J, leaving 8 bases between them. The CDR3 sequence: CASSVGGHSTDTQYF. The DNA of the CDR3 is TGTGCCAGCAGCGTAGGGGGGCATAGCACAGATACGCAGTATTTT.

The chain joins TRBV7-9 to TRBJ2-7; tentatively, D is TRBD1 (6 bases). CDR1 SEHNR and CDR2 FQNEAQ come from the germline V gene (reference sequence). The V end lost 2 bases, the J end lost 3 bases, and 14 bases lay between the germline ends. This CDR3 is built from 15 residues. CDR3 residues: CASSLIRAGDYEQYF. The CDR3 region has the DNA TGTGCCAGCAGCTTAATCAGGGCAGGGGACTACGAGCAGTACTTC. Drawing the rest from reference TRBV7-9 and TRBJ2-7, the complete variable domain is DTGVSQNPRHKITKRGQNVTFRCDPISEHNRLYWYRQTLGQGPEFLTYFQNEAQLEKSRLLSDRFSAERPKGSFSTLEIQRTEQGDSAMYLCASSLIRAGDYEQYFGPGTRLTVT.

The chain is built from TRBV19 and TRBJ2-1; 8 bases are a match to TRBD2. CDR1 and CDR2 (germline): LNHDA, SQIVND (reference sequence). J lost 9 bases, V lost 5 bases, and 9 bases had no gene match. The CDR3 sequence is 14 residues long. Here the CDR3 reads CASSPGLDSGEQFF. As DNA, the CDR3 is TGTGCCAGTAGTCCGGGACTAGATTCTGGTGAGCAGTTCTTC.

The CDR3 spells CASSWTGDEQYF. CDR3 bases: TGCGCCAGCAGCTGGACAGGGGATGAGCAGTACTTC. V and J are TRBV5-1 and TRBJ2-7; 9 bases agree with TRBD1. Germline values: CDR1 SGHRS, CDR2 YFSETQ. The CDR3 is 12 amino acids. J was trimmed by 7 bases and V by 3 bases; bases with no gene match: 2.

V and J are TRBV24-1 and TRBJ2-5; 7 bases agree with TRBD2. The CDR3 length is 15 residues. V gave up 5 bases and J gave up 2 bases; unmatched junction bases: 7. CDR1 and CDR2 (germline): KGHDR, SFDVKD. The CDR3 bases are TGTGCCACCAGTGTGGGGGGGGGATCTCAAGAGACCCAGTACTTC. This codes for CATSVGGGSQETQYF.

In this sample, this clone turned up once. Other DNA sequences from this sample encode an identical CDR3 as well. The chain couples TRBV5-1 to TRBJ1-2; 7 bases are shared with TRBD1. Germline CDR1 SGHRS, CDR2 YFSETQ. The CDR3 extends over 13 amino acids. V lost 0 bases to trimming and J lost 7 bases; unmatched junction nucleotides: 3. The CDR3 nucleotides read TGCGCCAGCAGCTTGGGACAGGGAGGTGGCTACACCTTC. Translating gives CASSLGQGGGYTF. Complete variable domain (other parts from reference TRBV5-1 and TRBJ1-2): KAGVTQTPRYLIKTRGQQVTLSCSPISGHRSVSWYQQTPGQGLQFLFEYFSETQRNKGNFPGRFSGRQFSNSRSEMNVSTLELGDSALYLCASSLGQGGGYTFGSGTRLTVV.